The subject of this entry is one TCR beta chain. Its antigen is unknown. This CDR3 comprises 12 residues. The germline V gene encodes CDR1 SQVTM and CDR2 ANQGSEA. V lost 4 bases to trimming and J lost 4 bases; unmatched junction nucleotides: 3. The data stem from a study of blood T cells in healthy people across ages. General observations from the study: Roughly linearly, TCR beta diversity per million T cells fell as age increased.

Next came a second PCR, run for about 6 to 11 cycles, which used a sample-barcoded 5' primer along with a J-beta primer mix. TCRdb analysed the 5' RACE reads with MiXCR anew, one entry per CDR3 protein. This table holds hundreds of thousands of distinct CDR3 sequences, over 45% found once. The chain combines TRBV29-1 with TRBJ2-5; 7 nucleotides agree with TRBD2. The sequence was collected from a woman between 55 and 75 years old in good health. Material for sequencing was blood. CDR3 sequence: CSVAGGGETQYF. The CDR3 DNA reads as TGCAGCGTTGCGGGGGGAGGAGAGACCCAGTACTTC. Full variable domain (outside the CDR3, taken from reference TRBV29-1 and TRBJ2-5): SAVISQKPSRDICQRGTSLTIQCQVDSQVTMMFWYRQQPGQSLTLIATANQGSEATYESGFVIDKFPISRPNLTFSTLTVSNMSPEDSSIYLCSVAGGGETQYFGPGTRLLVL.